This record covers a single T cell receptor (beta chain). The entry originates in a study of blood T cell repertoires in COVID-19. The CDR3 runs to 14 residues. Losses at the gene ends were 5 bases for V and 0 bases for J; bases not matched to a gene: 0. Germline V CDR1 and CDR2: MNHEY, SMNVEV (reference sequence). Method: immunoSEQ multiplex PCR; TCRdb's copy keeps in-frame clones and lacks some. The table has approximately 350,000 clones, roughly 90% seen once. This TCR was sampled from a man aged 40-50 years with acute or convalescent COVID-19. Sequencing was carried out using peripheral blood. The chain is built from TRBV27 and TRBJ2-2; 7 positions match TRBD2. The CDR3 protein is CASSLAANTGELFF. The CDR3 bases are TGTGCCAGCAGTCTAGCGGCGAACACCGGGGAGCTGTTTTTT.